This TCR beta chain came from a study of beta chain features in type 1 diabetes (dated by TCRdb to between 2018 and 2020). Turning to the overall study: No differences in mean age, gender distribution, total cell number or subset yield were found between patients and healthy donors. A total of roughly 100 million sorted cells were examined across all samples, and RNA yield correlated strongly with the number of cells per subset. In the study, recently diagnosed type 1 diabetes patients and matched healthy donors were compared on the TCRB repertoires of their sorted circulating CD4+ T cell subsets. Whereas all 30 or so donors provided naive and central memory subsets, regulatory and stem cell-like memory subsets were isolated from just 8 patients and roughly eight healthy donors.

This clone was seen more than once but under ten times. It has no known antigen specificity. No quality values exist for individual bases; no much larger clone is one base distant. From each donor, a single peripheral blood sample of around 0.12 L on average was drawn into heparinised tubes. Naive, central memory, regulatory and stem cell-like memory CD4+ T cells were sorted on a BD FACSAria II using a panel including CD45RO, CCR7, CD25, CD127, CD95 and CD27. Purity was above 98% for every sorted population. PBMCs were isolated immediately by Lymphoprep density gradient centrifugation and stained directly without culture. To minimize batch effects, samples were stained and sorted in pairs, one healthy donor with one patient per experiment. CDR1 and CDR2 are read off the germline V gene as SGHTA and FQGNSA. V is shortened by 6 bases, J by 9 bases, and the region joining them spans 12 bases. The CDR3 runs 12 residues from the cysteine to the phenylalanine. Only the CDR3 DNA is retained, 36 bases long and in frame from the first base.

The High Capacity cDNA Reverse Transcription Kit was used to reverse transcribe all of the isolated RNA, meaning that expressed TCRB transcripts were what got sequenced. Deep immunoSEQ sequencing was performed on naive, central memory and regulatory T cell samples, with an average of roughly 3.6 million total reads per sample. Sorted cells were lysed in RLT buffer, and RNA was extracted using DNase-treated RNeasy Micro or Mini kits according to cell number. Each cell subset was processed separately to prevent cross-contamination, with patient and healthy donor samples processed together. The immunoSEQ multiplex PCR was used to amplify TCRB sequences from cDNA, yielding 87-bp fragments that span the CDR3 region. Amplicons were sequenced on the Illumina HiSeq platform. The source study handled its data this way. PCR bias was computationally corrected using synthetic template baselines, reads within Hamming distance 2 were collapsed, and singletons that could not be merged were discarded. Reads were aligned to IMGT to assign V, D and J genes, CDR3 length, and insertions or deletions at six rearrangement sites. Clonotype counts were normalized to sorted cell number within each subset before computing true diversity and Gini coefficients with the tcR R package. Repertoire sharing was quantified using the overlap coefficient calculated on TCRB nucleotide sequences. Out-of-frame TCRB sequences from naive cells were analyzed as a proxy for the pre-selection repertoire. TCRdb took over this immuneACCESS table, retaining in-frame rearrangements with V and J assigned. Such tables are incomplete; in checked studies, under half of the missing clones stem from an unresolved V gene, and the remainder is unexplained. The D gene and trimming were derived from the DNA, and the V and J assignments and clone size from that table. The sample table holds 500,000 to 650,000 clones, of which around 12% were seen once. The ten largest clones represent about 0.11% of the sample.

Broader findings and caveats from the paper: Shorter templates might be favored by PCR, yet because patient and control samples were amplified and corrected together, any such skew would affect both groups equally. Because cDNA was sequenced instead of genomic DNA, activated cells with high expression could be over-represented, although the groups did not differ in activation or CD3 levels. Naive, central memory and regulatory TCRB repertoires appeared to be more alike among patients than among healthy donors. At VDJ recombination sites, type 1 diabetes patients had fewer insertions and more deleted nucleotides, which implies abnormalities in thymic rearrangement. A moderate but significant shortening of TCRB CDR3 length was observed in type 1 diabetes patients in all four CD4+ subsets. HLA sub-analyses involved small numbers of individuals, so any influence of HLA type on TCRB rearrangement remained unresolved.

This sequence was found in a young man with type 1 diabetes. Here the chain combines TRBV7-2 and TRBJ2-1; the D gene cannot be resolved reliably. The specimen sequenced was naive CD4+ T cells from blood. The cell subset or site label, read with the paper, signifies: true naive CD4+ T cells. The CDR3 has the sequence CASSPIRGEQFF. The nucleotide sequence is given as TGTGCCAGCAGTCCGATCCGAGGTGAGCAGTTCTTC.